This record looks at one T cell receptor beta chain sequence and its context. Original data processing: Reference gene primer amplification gave estimated nucleated cell counts. TCRdb's copy holds only in-frame clones and misses some; the assay was immunoSEQ multiplex PCR. The D gene and trimming were derived from the DNA, and the V and J assignments and clone size from that table. Of some 300,000 clones in the sample, around 92% are singletons; the top ten hold roughly 2.9%. The source of the sample is a study of blood T cell repertoires in COVID-19. With 2 bases removed from V and 4 bases from J, the gap between germline ends came to 11 bases. CDR3 length equals 14 residues. Germline CDR1 LGHDT, CDR2 YNNKEL (reference sequence). Cohort placement rested on clinical history that participants reported themselves. Exposed volunteers were people who met a COVID-19 case within 2 weeks before study entry.

The sample taken for sequencing was PBMCs or T cells enriched from blood (not recorded which). The rearrangement uses TRBV3-1 (or the pseudogene TRBV3-2) and TRBJ1-2; perhaps TRBD1 as D (5 bases). The receptor was isolated from a woman between 50 and 59 years old who had been exposed to COVID-19. CDR3 DNA: TGTGCCAGCAGCCAAATTGGGGCGAGCTATGGCTACACCTTC. Translation gives CASSQIGASYGYTF.